The TCR beta chain under discussion was sequenced for a study of naive and memory T cell subsets. The CDR3 runs 14 residues. V was clipped by 4 bases and J by 0 bases, with 9 bases between them. Germline-derived CDR1 and CDR2 are LNHDA and SQIVND (reference sequence). The beta constant-region primer was an equimolar mix of two oligonucleotides covering TRBC1 and TRBC2. MiXCR was run by TCRdb on the UMI-ligation and nested PCR reads, yielding one entry per CDR3 protein. The sample consists of around 31,000 distinct CDR3 sequences, about 11% of them appearing once. Source material: effector memory CD4+ T cells from blood. Described subset: effector memory, CD45RA- CD27-. The rearrangement links TRBV19 to TRBJ1-1; TRBD1 is a possible D gene (6 bases). This clonotype was sampled from a human donor in good health. The CDR3 nucleotides are TGTGCCAGTAGTAACAGGGTGCTGAACACTGAAGCTTTCTTT. This gives the protein CASSNRVLNTEAFF. Filled out from reference TRBV19 and TRBJ1-1, the complete variable domain reads DGGITQSPKYLFRKEGQNVTLSCEQNLNHDAMYWYRQDPGQGLRLIYYSQIVNDFQKGDIAEGYSVSREKKESFPLTVTSAQKNPTAFYLCASSNRVLNTEAFFGQGTRLTVV.